This T cell receptor (beta chain) came from a study of a mutant IDH1 vaccine in newly diagnosed glioma. Turning to the study itself: Patients received eight vaccinations in weeks 1, 3, 5, 7, 11, 15, 19, 23. Vaccine administration was initiated 4-6 weeks following radiotherapy alone, or with temozolomide cycles.

Here immunoSEQ multiplex PCR was the method, and the copy in TCRdb shows in-frame clones only, minus some. Of roughly 60,000 clones detected, less than 85% appear once; the ten largest clones hold roughly 3.6%. Trimming took off 5 bases at V and 8 bases at J, with 16 bases between the two ends. Looked up from germline, CDR1 is MNHNS and CDR2 is SASEGT. The CDR3 is 14 residues long. Remarks on this clone: What it binds is not known.

The time point is: week 11, during vaccination. Doses consisted of 300 ug of mutant IDH1 20-mer peptide each, paired with topical imiquimod. The V gene is TRBV6-1, the J gene TRBJ1-5, with D unresolved. Material: PBMCs, obtained from a glioma patient whose treatment included an IDH1 peptide vaccine. The receptor was derived from a young man with glioma. This chain's CDR3 is CASSPGLPKEPQHF. DNA of the CDR3: TGTGCCAGCAGTCCCGGACTGCCTAAGGAGCCCCAGCATTTT.